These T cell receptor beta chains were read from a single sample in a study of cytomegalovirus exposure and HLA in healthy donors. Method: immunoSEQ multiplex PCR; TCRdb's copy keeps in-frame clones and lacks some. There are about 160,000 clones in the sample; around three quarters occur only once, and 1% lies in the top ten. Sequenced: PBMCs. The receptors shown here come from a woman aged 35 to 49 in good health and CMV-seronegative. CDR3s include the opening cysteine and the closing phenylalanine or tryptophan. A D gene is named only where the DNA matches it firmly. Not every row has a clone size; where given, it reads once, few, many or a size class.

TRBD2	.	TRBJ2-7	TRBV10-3	TGTGCCATCAGTGAGTCCTCCCTACTAGCGGGCCCTGGGAGGGAGCAGTACTTC	CAISESSLLAGPGREQYF
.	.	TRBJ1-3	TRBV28	TGTGCCAGCAGTTCGGATTCGGAGGGCTCTGGAAACACCATATATTTT	CASSSDSEGSGNTIYF
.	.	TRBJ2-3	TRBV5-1	TGCGCCAGCCGAGATTCAGATACGCAGTATTTT	CASRDSDTQYF
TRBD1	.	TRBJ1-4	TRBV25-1	TGTGCCAGCAGTGACCCCCCCCGGGACAGGGAACCAAATGAAAAACTGTTTTTT	CASSDPPRDREPNEKLFF
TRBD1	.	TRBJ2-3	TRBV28	TGTGCCAGCAGGGCACAGGGGAATACGCAGTATTTT	CASRAQGNTQYF
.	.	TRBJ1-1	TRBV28	TGTGCCAGCAGTTTTCGGAACACTGAAGCTTTCTTT	CASSFRNTEAFF
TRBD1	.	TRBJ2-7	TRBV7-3	TGTGCCAGCAGCTTAACCCGGGACAGGAGCTCCTACGAGCAGTACTTC	CASSLTRDRSSYEQYF
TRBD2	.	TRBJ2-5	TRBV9	TGTGCCAGCAGCGTAACCGGGACTAGCGGGAGTGGGACCCAGTACTTC	CASSVTGTSGSGTQYF
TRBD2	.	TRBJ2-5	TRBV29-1	TGCAGCGTCGAGGGACTAGCGGGAGGAGAGACCCAGTACTTC	CSVEGLAGGETQYF
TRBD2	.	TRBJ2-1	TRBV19	TGTGCCAGTAGTATAACTAGCGGTCCTTACAATGAGCAGTTCTTC	CASSITSGPYNEQFF
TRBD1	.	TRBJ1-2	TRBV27	TGTGCCAGCAGTAGTAGGGTCGGGACAGGCGGTCTCCTCTATGGCTACACCTTC	CASSSRVGTGGLLYGYTF
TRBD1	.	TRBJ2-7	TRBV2	TGTGCCACCGCGACAGGGTGGCCCTACGAGCAGTACTTC	CATATGWPYEQYF
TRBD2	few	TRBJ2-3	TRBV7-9	TGTGCCAGCAGCCATCCTAGCGGGAGGAACACAGATACGCAGTATTTT	CASSHPSGRNTDTQYF
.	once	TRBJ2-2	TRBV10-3	TGTGCCATCAGTGACCCTCGAGGGGGGGTAGGGTCCGGGGAGCTGTTTTTT	CAISDPRGGVGSGELFF
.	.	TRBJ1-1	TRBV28	TGTGCCAGCAGTCCCACTTATCCGGGCACTGAAGCTTTCTTT	CASSPTYPGTEAFF
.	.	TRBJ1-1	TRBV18	TGTGCCAGCTCACCCTCTCTGGCCCAGAACACTGAAGCTTTCTTT	CASSPSLAQNTEAFF
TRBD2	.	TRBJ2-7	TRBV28	TGTGCCAGCAGCCTCGGGGTAGCGGGAGGGCCTCGTCGGCACGAGCAGTACTTC	CASSLGVAGGPRRHEQYF
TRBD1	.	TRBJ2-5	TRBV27	TGTGCCAGCAGTACACGCCTCGGACAGGGGAAGGGGCAAGAGACCCAGTACTTC	CASSTRLGQGKGQETQYF
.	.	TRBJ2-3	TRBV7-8	TGTGCCAGCAGCTTAGGGCCCTCGGAGGGAGATACGCAGTATTTT	CASSLGPSEGDTQYF
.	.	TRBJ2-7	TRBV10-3	TGTGCCATCAGTGAGTCGATAGGGGGAACCTACGAGCAGTACTTC	CAISESIGGTYEQYF
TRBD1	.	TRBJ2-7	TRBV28	TGTGCCAGCAGTTTATGGGACAGGGGTCTCAACGAGCAGTACTTC	CASSLWDRGLNEQYF
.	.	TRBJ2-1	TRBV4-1	TGCGCCAGCAGCCAAGGACTCCAGATACCGGGAGAGGTTCAAAATGAGCAGTTCTTC	CASSQGLQIPGEVQNEQFF
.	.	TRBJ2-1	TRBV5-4	TGTGCCAGCAGCCTGGAGGGGCGACATGAGCAGTTCTTC	CASSLEGRHEQFF
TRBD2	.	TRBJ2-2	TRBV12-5	TGTGCTAGTGGTGCTAGCGGGAGGGACACCGGGGAGCTGTTTTTT	CASGASGRDTGELFF
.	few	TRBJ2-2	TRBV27	TGTGCCAGCAGTCCCCAAATGAACACCGGGGAGCTGTTTTTT	CASSPQMNTGELFF
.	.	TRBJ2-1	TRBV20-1	TGCAGTGCTCTCGATCCCCCCGGGATGTTCTTC	CSALDPPGMFF
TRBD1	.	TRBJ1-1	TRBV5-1	TGCGCCAGCAGCTTGGGGGACAGGGGCATCTTAGGCGCTTTCTTT	CASSLGDRGILGAFF
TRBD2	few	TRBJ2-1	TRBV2	TGTGCCAGCAGTGGACTAGCGGACAATGAGCAGTTCTTC	CASSGLADNEQFF
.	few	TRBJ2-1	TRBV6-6	TGTGCCAGCACCCTGACAGGTGTAGATGAGCAGTTCTTC	CASTLTGVDEQFF
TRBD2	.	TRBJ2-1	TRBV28	TGTGCCAGCAGTTTCGAGCTAGCGGGAGCGGGTGAGCAGTTCTTC	CASSFELAGAGEQFF
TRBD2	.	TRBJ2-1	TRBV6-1	TGTGCCAGCAGTGGGCTAGCGGGAGGAGGGTACAATGAGCAGTTCTTC	CASSGLAGGGYNEQFF
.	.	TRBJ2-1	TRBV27	TGTGCCAGCAGTTTACTCCGAGAATCGCTTGAGCAGTTCTTC	CASSLLRESLEQFF
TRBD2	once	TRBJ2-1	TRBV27	TGTGCCAGCAGTTTCCCCTGGACTAGCGGGGGGCACAATGAGCAGTTCTTC	CASSFPWTSGGHNEQFF
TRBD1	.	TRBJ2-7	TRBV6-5	TGTGCCAGCAGTTACTCAAGTACCGGGACAGGGTTCGAGCAGTACTTC	CASSYSSTGTGFEQYF
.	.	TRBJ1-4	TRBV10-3	TGTGCCATCAGTGAGCCCAGGGCGGACGGAAAACTGTTTTTT	CAISEPRADGKLFF
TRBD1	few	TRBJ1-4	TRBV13	TGTGCCAGCAGCTTAGGCGCGGGACAGAATAATGAAAAACTGTTTTTT	CASSLGAGQNNEKLFF
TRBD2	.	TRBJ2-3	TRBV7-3	TGTGCCAGCAGCTCAGGACTAGCGGGACGAGATACGCAGTATTTT	CASSSGLAGRDTQYF
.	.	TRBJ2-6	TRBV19	TGTGCCAGTAGTTTACTGAGGGCTGGGGCCAACGTCCTGACTTTC	CASSLLRAGANVLTF
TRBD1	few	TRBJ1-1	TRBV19	TGTGCCAGTAGTATAGACTCGGACAGGGCCACTGAAGCTTTCTTT	CASSIDSDRATEAFF
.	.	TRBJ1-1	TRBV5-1	TGCGCCAGCAGCTTAGACGGGGGGAACACTGAAGCTTTCTTT	CASSLDGGNTEAFF
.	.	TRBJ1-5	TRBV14	TGTGCCAGCAGCCTTCGTGTGAGCAATCAGCCCCAGCATTTT	CASSLRVSNQPQHF
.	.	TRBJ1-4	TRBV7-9	TGTGCCAGCAGCTCCTACAGTGGTAATGAAAAACTGTTTTTT	CASSSYSGNEKLFF
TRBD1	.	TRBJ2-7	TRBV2	TGTGCCAGCAGTGAGGGCAGGGGGAGCACCTACGAGCAGTACTTC	CASSEGRGSTYEQYF
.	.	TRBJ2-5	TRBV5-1	TGCGCCAGCAGACAGGACAGCAAGCACACCCAGTACTTC	CASRQDSKHTQYF
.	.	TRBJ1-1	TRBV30	TGTGCCCTCGGGGTGGAGGCTTTCTTT	CALGVEAFF
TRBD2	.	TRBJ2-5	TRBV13	TGTGCCAGCAGCTTAGGACTAGCGGCAGAGACCCAGTACTTC	CASSLGLAAETQYF
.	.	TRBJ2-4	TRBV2	TGTGCCAGCACTCTAGAAGGGGTAGCCAAAAACATTCAGTACTTC	CASTLEGVAKNIQYF
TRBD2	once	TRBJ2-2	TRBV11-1	TGTGCCAGCAGCTTTATAAGCGGGGGTATCGGGGAGCTGTTTTTT	CASSFISGGIGELFF
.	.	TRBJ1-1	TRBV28	TGTGTTTCGGCAGGTAGGTGGAACACTGAAGCTTTCTTT	CVSAGRWNTEAFF
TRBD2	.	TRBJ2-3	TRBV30	TGTGCCTGGAGTGGGCGGGGGAGTGGAGATACGCAGTATTTT	CAWSGRGSGDTQYF
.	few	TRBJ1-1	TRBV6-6	TGTGCCAGCATAAGGGCGGGTGAAGCTTTCTTT	CASIRAGEAFF
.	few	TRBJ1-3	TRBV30	TGTGCCTGGAATGAAGGGGAAAGCTCTGGAAACACCATATATTTT	CAWNEGESSGNTIYF